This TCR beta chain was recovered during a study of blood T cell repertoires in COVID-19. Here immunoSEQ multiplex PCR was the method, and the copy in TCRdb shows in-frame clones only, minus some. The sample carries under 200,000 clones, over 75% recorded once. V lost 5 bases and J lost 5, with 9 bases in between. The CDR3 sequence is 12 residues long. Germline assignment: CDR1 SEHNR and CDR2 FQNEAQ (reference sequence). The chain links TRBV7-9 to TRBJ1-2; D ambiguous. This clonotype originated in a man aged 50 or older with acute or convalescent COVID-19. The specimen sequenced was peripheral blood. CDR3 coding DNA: TGTGCCAGCAGCAACTTACTTTATGGCTACACCTTC. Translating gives CASSNLLYGYTF.